The following is a T cell receptor beta chain sequence with its context. The target antigen is unknown. There are 14 residues in the CDR3. From germline, CDR1 is SGHVS and CDR2 FNYEAQ. Trimming took 5 bases from V and 4 from J, leaving 14 bases between them. CD45RO-negative, CCR7-positively selected cells formed the naive CD8 fraction, excluding terminally differentiated effector memory CD45RA+ cells. The data stem from a study of shared clonotypes between healthy human individuals. Study-level findings and limits: Despite large depth, sorted-subset datasets appeared incompletely sequenced. Blood was the sole source, and tissue repertoires probably differ. Shared across a few donors were 5% to 6% of the naive CD4 clonotypes.

Assay runs were performed at deep level. Libraries were prepared by immunoSEQ multiplex PCR; TCRdb keeps only in-frame clonotypes and omits some of them. The table lists about 680,000 clones, about 90% of them singletons. Source material: naive CD8+ T cells sorted from blood. This clonotype was obtained from a man aged 30 to 45 in good health. The J gene is TRBJ2-5, the V gene TRBV7-6, with unresolved D. CDR3 DNA: TGTGCCAGCAGCGCTACGGCGAGCTTAGAGACCCAGTACTTC. Protein sequence: CASSATASLETQYF. Full variable domain (remainder filled in from reference TRBV7-6 and TRBJ2-5): GAGVSQSPRYKVTKRGQDVALRCDPISGHVSLYWYRQALGQGPEFLTYFNYEAQQDKSGLPNDRFSAERPEGSISTLTIQRTEQRDSAMYRCASSATASLETQYFGPGTRLLVL.